Listed below are T cell receptor beta chains from one sample, sequenced in a study of blood T cells in healthy people across ages. TCRdb redid the calling of the 5' RACE reads with MiXCR, one entry per CDR3 protein. The profile shows about 1.4 million distinct CDR3 sequences, around 55% of them singletons. Source material: blood. The receptors here all came from a man aged 18 to 35 in good health. CDR3s include the opening cysteine and the closing phenylalanine or tryptophan. A D gene is named only where the DNA matches it firmly. Clone size appears in some rows only: once, few, many, or a class for an expanded clone.

clone_size: few; v_call: TRBV9; j_call: TRBJ2-1; d_call: TRBD2; cdr3_aa: CASSVPSGGGNEQFF; cdr3_nt: TGTGCCAGCAGCGTCCCTAGCGGGGGTGGCAATGAGCAGTTCTTC
clone_size: NA; v_call: TRBV27; j_call: TRBJ2-7; d_call: TRBD1; cdr3_aa: CASRPSGTGTYEQYF; cdr3_nt: TGTGCCAGCAGACCTTCCGGGACAGGAACCTACGAGCAGTACTTC
clone_size: NA; v_call: TRBV25-1; j_call: TRBJ2-7; d_call: TRBD1; cdr3_aa: CASSDLDRGGSYEQYF; cdr3_nt: TGTGCCAGCAGTGATCTAGACAGGGGAGGATCCTACGAGCAGTACTTC
clone_size: NA; v_call: TRBV9; j_call: TRBJ2-1; d_call: TRBD2; cdr3_aa: CASSVGFSGSYNEQFF; cdr3_nt: TGTGCCAGCAGCGTAGGTTTTAGCGGGAGCTACAATGAGCAGTTCTTC
clone_size: NA; v_call: TRBV6-5; j_call: TRBJ2-1; d_call: TRBD2; cdr3_aa: CASSYTGGQFF; cdr3_nt: TGTGCCAGCAGTTACACGGGGGGGCAGTTCTTC
clone_size: NA; v_call: TRBV5-1; j_call: TRBJ2-6; d_call: NA; cdr3_aa: CARSLEGRTGRWANVLTF; cdr3_nt: TGCGCCCGCAGCTTGGAAGGCAGAACAGGGCGTTGGGCCAACGTCCTGACTTTC
clone_size: NA; v_call: TRBV3-1; j_call: TRBJ2-7; d_call: TRBD2; cdr3_aa: CASSQDGTSTSYEQYF; cdr3_nt: TGTGCCAGCAGCCAAGACGGGACTAGCACTTCCTACGAGCAGTACTTC
clone_size: NA; v_call: TRBV20-1; j_call: TRBJ2-4; d_call: NA; cdr3_aa: CSASRQGSAKNIQYF; cdr3_nt: TGCAGTGCTAGCAGGCAGGGCAGTGCCAAAAACATTCAGTACTTC
clone_size: NA; v_call: TRBV28; j_call: TRBJ2-6; d_call: NA; cdr3_aa: CASSPGWGAGANVLTF; cdr3_nt: TGTGCCAGCAGTCCCGGTTGGGGAGCTGGGGCCAACGTCCTGACTTTC
clone_size: NA; v_call: TRBV10-1; j_call: TRBJ2-2; d_call: NA; cdr3_aa: CASSEYERANTGELFF; cdr3_nt: TGCGCCAGCAGTGAGTACGAAAGGGCGAACACCGGGGAGCTGTTTTTT
clone_size: NA; v_call: TRBV20-1; j_call: TRBJ2-5; d_call: NA; cdr3_aa: CSAKGLRWETQYF; cdr3_nt: TGCAGTGCTAAAGGCCTGCGGTGGGAGACCCAGTACTTC
clone_size: NA; v_call: TRBV7-9; j_call: TRBJ1-2; d_call: TRBD1; cdr3_aa: CASSAGGSDGYTF; cdr3_nt: TGTGCCAGCAGCGCAGGGGGCTCCGATGGCTACACCTTC
clone_size: NA; v_call: TRBV10-1; j_call: TRBJ2-7; d_call: TRBD2; cdr3_aa: CASSEFDIGTSRTCTEQYF; cdr3_nt: TGCGCCAGCAGTGAGTTCGACATTGGGACTAGCAGGACGTGCACCGAGCAGTACTTC
clone_size: few; v_call: TRBV6-2/TRBV6-3; j_call: TRBJ1-1; d_call: NA; cdr3_aa: CASSQDRTEAFF; cdr3_nt: TGTGCCAGCAGTCAGGACAGAACTGAAGCTTTCTTT
clone_size: many; v_call: TRBV5-1; j_call: TRBJ2-7; d_call: TRBD1; cdr3_aa: CASSLQQGINEQYF; cdr3_nt: TGCGCCAGCAGCTTGCAACAGGGGATCAACGAGCAGTACTTC
clone_size: few; v_call: TRBV20-1; j_call: TRBJ2-7; d_call: TRBD1; cdr3_aa: CSARTGDGEQYF; cdr3_nt: TGCAGTGCTAGGACAGGGGATGGCGAGCAGTACTTC
clone_size: NA; v_call: TRBV20-1; j_call: TRBJ2-7; d_call: NA; cdr3_aa: CSVMISGKISYEQYF; cdr3_nt: TGCAGTGTTATGATTAGCGGCAAAATCTCCTACGAGCAGTACTTC
clone_size: NA; v_call: TRBV11-2; j_call: TRBJ2-5; d_call: NA; cdr3_aa: CASSLGWQRGETQYF; cdr3_nt: TGTGCCAGCAGCTTAGGGTGGCAGAGGGGGGAGACCCAGTACTTC
clone_size: NA; v_call: TRBV7-8; j_call: TRBJ1-5; d_call: NA; cdr3_aa: CASSYLSPQPQHF; cdr3_nt: TGTGCCAGCAGCTATCTTTCCCCGCAGCCCCAGCATTTT
clone_size: NA; v_call: TRBV4-1; j_call: TRBJ1-4; d_call: NA; cdr3_aa: CASGQNRGPPSEKLFF; cdr3_nt: TGCGCCAGCGGCCAAAATAGGGGACCACCCAGTGAAAAACTGTTTTTT
clone_size: many; v_call: TRBV10-2; j_call: TRBJ2-7; d_call: NA; cdr3_aa: CASSESSQGHAYEQYF; cdr3_nt: TGCGCCAGCAGTGAGAGCTCCCAAGGGCACGCCTACGAGCAGTACTTC
clone_size: once; v_call: TRBV7-9; j_call: TRBJ2-7; d_call: NA; cdr3_aa: CASSLGRFGTQYF; cdr3_nt: TGTGCCAGCAGCTTAGGCAGGTTTGGAACCCAGTACTTC
clone_size: few; v_call: TRBV3-1; j_call: TRBJ1-1; d_call: NA; cdr3_aa: CASSHSTEKAFF; cdr3_nt: TGTGCCAGCAGCCATTCGACAGAAAAAGCTTTCTTT
clone_size: NA; v_call: TRBV25-1; j_call: TRBJ2-3; d_call: NA; cdr3_aa: CASSNKGGGNTDTQYF; cdr3_nt: TGTGCCAGCAGCAATAAGGGAGGGGGAAACACAGATACGCAGTATTTT
clone_size: NA; v_call: TRBV3-1; j_call: TRBJ2-7; d_call: TRBD1; cdr3_aa: CASSQVLTGAYEQYF; cdr3_nt: TGTGCCAGCAGCCAAGTATTAACAGGGGCCTACGAGCAGTACTTC
clone_size: NA; v_call: TRBV28; j_call: TRBJ2-1; d_call: TRBD2; cdr3_aa: CASTHPRTSGAAYNEQFF; cdr3_nt: TGTGCCAGCACCCACCCGAGGACTAGCGGAGCCGCATACAATGAGCAGTTCTTC
clone_size: NA; v_call: TRBV5-5; j_call: TRBJ2-1; d_call: TRBD2; cdr3_aa: CASSGPGLAGVVEQFF; cdr3_nt: TGTGCCAGCAGCGGGCCGGGACTAGCGGGGGTTGTTGAGCAGTTCTTC
clone_size: few; v_call: TRBV20-1; j_call: TRBJ2-1; d_call: NA; cdr3_aa: CSADLDGYNEQFF; cdr3_nt: TGCAGTGCTGATTTGGACGGATACAATGAGCAGTTCTTC
clone_size: NA; v_call: TRBV18; j_call: TRBJ1-2; d_call: NA; cdr3_aa: CASSPKNTENYGYTF; cdr3_nt: TGTGCCAGCTCACCCAAAAATACAGAGAACTATGGCTACACCTTC
clone_size: NA; v_call: TRBV3-1; j_call: TRBJ2-5; d_call: NA; cdr3_aa: CASSPPPPRGAWETQYF; cdr3_nt: TGTGCCAGCAGCCCCCCGCCGCCCAGGGGAGCCTGGGAGACCCAGTACTTC
clone_size: NA; v_call: TRBV20-1; j_call: TRBJ2-7; d_call: NA; cdr3_aa: CSAPEGGDEQYF; cdr3_nt: TGCAGTGCCCCCGAGGGCGGAGACGAGCAGTACTTC
clone_size: NA; v_call: TRBV6-2/TRBV6-3; j_call: TRBJ2-7; d_call: NA; cdr3_aa: CASSYASLAGREQYF; cdr3_nt: TGTGCCAGCAGTTACGCTAGTCTCGCAGGCCGCGAGCAGTACTTC
clone_size: once; v_call: TRBV19; j_call: TRBJ1-2; d_call: NA; cdr3_aa: CATSKRGGGGTNYGYTF; cdr3_nt: TGTGCCACCTCGAAAAGGGGCGGTGGGGGAACTAACTATGGCTACACCTTC
clone_size: few; v_call: TRBV29-1; j_call: TRBJ2-5; d_call: NA; cdr3_aa: CSGRTGLGEQYF; cdr3_nt: TGCAGCGGCCGAACAGGTTTAGGGGAGCAGTACTTC
clone_size: NA; v_call: TRBV4-1; j_call: TRBJ2-4; d_call: TRBD2; cdr3_aa: CASSSGLAGGTAKNIQYF; cdr3_nt: TGCGCCAGCAGCTCCGGACTAGCGGGAGGGACGGCCAAAAACATTCAGTACTTC
clone_size: NA; v_call: TRBV5-1; j_call: TRBJ1-6; d_call: TRBD1; cdr3_aa: CASSSRTGAGNSPLHF; cdr3_nt: TGCGCCAGCAGCTCGCGGACAGGGGCTGGGAATTCACCCCTCCACTTT
clone_size: few; v_call: TRBV10-3; j_call: TRBJ2-6; d_call: NA; cdr3_aa: CAISEARSSGANVLTF; cdr3_nt: TGTGCCATCAGTGAGGCCAGGTCGTCTGGGGCCAACGTCCTGACTTTC
clone_size: few; v_call: TRBV28; j_call: TRBJ2-5; d_call: NA; cdr3_aa: CASSGPTAQETQYF; cdr3_nt: TGTGCCAGCAGTGGGCCCACGGCTCAAGAGACCCAGTACTTC
clone_size: NA; v_call: TRBV3-1; j_call: TRBJ2-3; d_call: NA; cdr3_aa: CASSQDALAFVDTQYF; cdr3_nt: TGTGCCAGCAGCCAAGATGCACTAGCATTCGTCGATACGCAGTATTTT
clone_size: NA; v_call: TRBV28; j_call: TRBJ2-7; d_call: TRBD1; cdr3_aa: CASSQPHDRGSYEQYF; cdr3_nt: TGTGCCAGCAGTCAACCCCACGACAGGGGAAGCTACGAGCAGTACTTC
clone_size: NA; v_call: TRBV6-2/TRBV6-3; j_call: TRBJ1-1; d_call: TRBD1; cdr3_aa: CASRRQGRYTEAFF; cdr3_nt: TGTGCCAGCAGGAGACAGGGGAGGTATACTGAAGCTTTCTTT
clone_size: NA; v_call: TRBV20-1; j_call: TRBJ2-5; d_call: NA; cdr3_aa: CSAIGLQETQYF; cdr3_nt: TGCAGTGCTATCGGACTGCAAGAGACCCAGTACTTC
clone_size: NA; v_call: TRBV2; j_call: TRBJ1-1; d_call: NA; cdr3_aa: CASTWQRSMNTEAFF; cdr3_nt: TGTGCCAGTACATGGCAGAGAAGCATGAACACTGAAGCTTTCTTT
clone_size: NA; v_call: TRBV10-3; j_call: TRBJ1-1; d_call: NA; cdr3_aa: CAISEYVMEALGTEAFF; cdr3_nt: TGTGCCATCAGTGAGTATGTGATGGAGGCCCTGGGGACTGAAGCTTTCTTT
clone_size: NA; v_call: TRBV27; j_call: TRBJ2-5; d_call: NA; cdr3_aa: CASSPTLQWETQYF; cdr3_nt: TGTGCCAGCAGTCCAACTCTCCAGTGGGAGACCCAGTACTTC
clone_size: NA; v_call: TRBV4-3; j_call: TRBJ2-3; d_call: NA; cdr3_aa: CASSPARTSGTDTQYF; cdr3_nt: TGCGCCAGCAGCCCAGCTAGGACCTCGGGCACAGATACGCAGTATTTT